This record covers a single TCR beta chain. The antigen is unknown. CDR1 is SNHLY and CDR2 is FYNNEI in the germline V gene. V lost 9 bases, J lost 0 bases, and 12 bases lay in between. The CDR3 runs to 14 residues. Clones were sequenced by immunoSEQ multiplex PCR, and TCRdb holds only the in-frame ones, with some missing. Here the sample spans 55,000 to 75,000 clones, roughly 85% being singletons. The sample is drawn from a study of OX40 agonist ivuxolimab in advanced cancers. General study points: The study found that CD8+ T cells averaged more expanded clones than CD4+.

The sequence came from an adult with an advanced solid tumor such as melanoma, head and neck, liver or kidney cancer. The V gene is TRBV2, the J gene TRBJ1-3, with D hard to call. The sample in question was CD4+ or CD8+ T cells sorted from blood, obtained in a trial of the OX40 agonist ivuxolimab. CDR3 coding DNA: TGTGCCAGTAAGGGAGTTAGCTCTGGAAACACCATATATTTT. Translated, it gives CASKGVSSGNTIYF.